The text below deals with one T cell receptor (beta chain). Antigen: not known. Uncontrolled infection, other autoimmune disease, pregnancy or lactation disqualified patients from enrolment. Germline-derived CDR1 and CDR2 are SGHRS and YFSETQ. V was pared by 4 bases and J by 6 bases, with 21 bases between. The CDR3 has 16 residues. This sample is drawn from a study of T cells in Graves' hyperthyroidism and ophthalmopathy. RNA transcripts were the template for amplifying TCR beta CDR3 regions. The HTBI primer set served for first-round RT-PCR of the TCR CDR3. TCRdb reprocessed the multiplex PCR reads via MiXCR and lists one record per CDR3 protein. The sample carries fewer than 700,000 distinct CDR3 sequences, 16% recorded once. Study-wide results and caveats: Researchers found most expanded thyroid clonotypes above 0.001 in blood as well. Ophthalmopathy and stable hyperthyroidism were separated by a 13 V-J model.

Specimen: blood. The chain is built from TRBV5-1 and TRBJ2-3; D unresolved. This clonotype was sampled from a woman aged 25-40 years with Graves' hyperthyroidism. The CDR3 DNA reads as TGCGCCAGCAGCCCAAACACCTATACGGGCATGGATACGCAGTATTTT. Amino acids: CASSPNTYTGMDTQYF.